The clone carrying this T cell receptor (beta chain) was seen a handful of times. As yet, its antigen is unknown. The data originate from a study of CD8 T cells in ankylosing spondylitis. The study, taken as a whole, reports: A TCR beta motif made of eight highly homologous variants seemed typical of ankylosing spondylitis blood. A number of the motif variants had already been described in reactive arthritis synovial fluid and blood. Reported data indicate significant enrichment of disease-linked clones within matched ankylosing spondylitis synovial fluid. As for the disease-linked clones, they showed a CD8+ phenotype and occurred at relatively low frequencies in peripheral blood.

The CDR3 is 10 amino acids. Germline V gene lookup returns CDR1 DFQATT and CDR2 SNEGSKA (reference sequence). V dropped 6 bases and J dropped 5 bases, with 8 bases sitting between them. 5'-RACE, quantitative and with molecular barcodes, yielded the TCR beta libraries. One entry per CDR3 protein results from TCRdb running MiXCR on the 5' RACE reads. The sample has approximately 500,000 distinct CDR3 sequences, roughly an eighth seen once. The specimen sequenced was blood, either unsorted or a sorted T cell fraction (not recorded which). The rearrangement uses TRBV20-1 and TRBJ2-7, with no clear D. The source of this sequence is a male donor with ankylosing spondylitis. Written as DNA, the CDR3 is TGCAGTGCCAAATCGAACGAGCAGTACTTC. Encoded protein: CSAKSNEQYF.